This T cell receptor beta chain is drawn from a study of OX40 agonist ivuxolimab in advanced cancers. General observations from the study: The average count of expanded clones was higher among CD8+ T cells than among CD4+. People who partly responded at 0.1-3.0 mg/kg had some of the least clonal expansion seen.

V trimming: 5 bases; J trimming: 4 bases; junction bases outside the gene matches: 12. The CDR3 loop spans 17 amino acids. Germline V gives CDR1 MNHEY, CDR2 SMNVEV (reference sequence). TCRdb's table, derived via immunoSEQ multiplex PCR, lists solely in-frame clones and lacks some. There are about 80,000 clones in the sample; approximately 90% occur only once, and about 0.2% lies in the top ten. Comment on this clone: Its antigen is unknown.

Patients were ruled out by autoimmune disease history or systemic immunosuppression. The material sequenced was CD4+ or CD8+ T cells sorted from blood, taken in a trial of the OX40 agonist ivuxolimab. The J gene is TRBJ1-2, the V gene TRBV27; 11 positions agree with TRBD1. The TCR sequence derives from an adult with an advanced solid tumor such as melanoma, head and neck, liver or kidney cancer. This CDR3 is CASSGDPRTGGSYGYTF. Here the CDR3 DNA reads TGTGCCAGCAGTGGTGATCCTCGGACAGGGGGCAGCTATGGCTACACCTTC.